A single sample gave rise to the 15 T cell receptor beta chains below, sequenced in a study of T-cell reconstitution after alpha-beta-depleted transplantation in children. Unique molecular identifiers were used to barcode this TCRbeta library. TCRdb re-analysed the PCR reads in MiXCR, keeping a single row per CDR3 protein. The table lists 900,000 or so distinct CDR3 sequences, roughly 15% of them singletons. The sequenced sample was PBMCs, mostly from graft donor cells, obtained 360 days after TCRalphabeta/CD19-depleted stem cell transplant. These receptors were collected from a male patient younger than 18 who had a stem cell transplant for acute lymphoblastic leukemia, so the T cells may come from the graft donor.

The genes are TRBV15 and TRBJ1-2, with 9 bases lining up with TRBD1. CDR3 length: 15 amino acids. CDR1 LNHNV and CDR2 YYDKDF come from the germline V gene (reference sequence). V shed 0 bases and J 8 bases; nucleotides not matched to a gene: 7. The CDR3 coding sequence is TGTGCCACCAGCAGAGATGTGGGACAGGGCCAGGGCTACACCTTC. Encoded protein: CATSRDVGQGQGYTF.

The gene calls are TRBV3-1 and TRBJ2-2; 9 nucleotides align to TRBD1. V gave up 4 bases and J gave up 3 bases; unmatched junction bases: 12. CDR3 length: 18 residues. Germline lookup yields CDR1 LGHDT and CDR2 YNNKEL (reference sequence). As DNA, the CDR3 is TGTGCCAGCAGCCCCAGTTTAGGGACAGGGCGTGACACCGGGGAGCTGTTTTTT. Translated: CASSPSLGTGRDTGELFF.

The DNA of the CDR3 is TGCGCCAGCGACGTAAATGACAGGGAGGACAATGAGCAGTTCTTC. Amino acid sequence: CASDVNDREDNEQFF. The rearrangement links TRBV5-1 to TRBJ2-1; D might be TRBD1 (7 bases). CDR3 length: 15 residues. The germline gives CDR1 SGHRS, CDR2 YFSETQ. V lost 7 bases and J 5 bases, leaving 19 bases between the germline ends.

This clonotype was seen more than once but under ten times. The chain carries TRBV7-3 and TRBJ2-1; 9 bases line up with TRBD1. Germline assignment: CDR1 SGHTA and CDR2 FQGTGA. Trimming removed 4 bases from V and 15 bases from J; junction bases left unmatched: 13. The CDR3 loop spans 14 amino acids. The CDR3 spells CASSSHLTGGVLFF. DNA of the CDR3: TGTGCCAGCAGCTCTCACCTTACAGGGGGCGTACTGTTCTTC. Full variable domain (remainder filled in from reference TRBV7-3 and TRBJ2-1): GAGVSQTPSNKVTEKGKYVELRCDPISGHTALYWYRQSLGQGPEFLIYFQGTGAADDSGLPNDRFFAVRPEGSVSTLKIQRTERGDSAVYLCASSSHLTGGVLFFGPGTRLTVL.

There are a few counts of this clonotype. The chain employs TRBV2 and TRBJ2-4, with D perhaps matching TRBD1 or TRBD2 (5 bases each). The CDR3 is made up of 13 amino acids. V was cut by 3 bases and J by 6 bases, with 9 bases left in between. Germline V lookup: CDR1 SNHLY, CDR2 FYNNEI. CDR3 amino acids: CASSESGRNIQYF. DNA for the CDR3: TGTGCCAGCAGTGAGTCGGGACGAAACATTCAGTACTTC.

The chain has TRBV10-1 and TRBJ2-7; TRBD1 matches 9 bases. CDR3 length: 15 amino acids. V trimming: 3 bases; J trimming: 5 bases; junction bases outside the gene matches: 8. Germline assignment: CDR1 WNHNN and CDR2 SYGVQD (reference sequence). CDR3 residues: CASSETGTGINEQYF. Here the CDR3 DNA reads TGCGCCAGCAGTGAAACCGGGACAGGGATCAACGAGCAGTACTTC.

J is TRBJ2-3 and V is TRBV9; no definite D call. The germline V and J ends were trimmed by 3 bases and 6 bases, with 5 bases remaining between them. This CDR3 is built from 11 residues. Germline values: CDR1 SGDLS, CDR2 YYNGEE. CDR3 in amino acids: CASSGLDTQYF. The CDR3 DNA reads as TGTGCCAGCAGCGGCCTGGATACGCAGTATTTT.

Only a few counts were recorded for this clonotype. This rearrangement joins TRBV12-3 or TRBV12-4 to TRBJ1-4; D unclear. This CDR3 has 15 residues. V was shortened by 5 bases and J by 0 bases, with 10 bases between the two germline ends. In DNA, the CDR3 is TGTGCCAGCAGTGGGCACAGCCCAACTAATGAAAAACTGTTTTTT. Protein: CASSGHSPTNEKLFF.

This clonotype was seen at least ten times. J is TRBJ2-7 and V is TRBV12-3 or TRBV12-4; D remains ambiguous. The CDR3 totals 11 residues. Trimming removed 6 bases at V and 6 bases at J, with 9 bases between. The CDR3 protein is CASSLRGEQYF. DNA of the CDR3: TGTGCCAGCAGCCTCCGCGGCGAGCAGTACTTC.

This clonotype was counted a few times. CDR3 residues: CASSRTSGSGSTDTQYF. CDR3 bases: TGCGCCAGCAGTCGGACTAGCGGGAGCGGTAGCACAGATACGCAGTATTTT. The chain combines TRBV10-1 with TRBJ2-3, with 13 bases that match TRBD2. Germline V lookup: CDR1 WNHNN, CDR2 SYGVQD (reference sequence). The CDR3 has 17 residues. The V gene end was trimmed by 5 bases and the J gene end by 0 bases; junction bases not matched to a gene: 5.

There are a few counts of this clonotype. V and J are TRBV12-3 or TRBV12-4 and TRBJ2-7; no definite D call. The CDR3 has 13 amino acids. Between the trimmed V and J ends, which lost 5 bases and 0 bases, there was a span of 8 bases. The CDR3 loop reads CASSQLLSYEQYF. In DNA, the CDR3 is TGTGCCAGCAGTCAACTCCTCTCCTACGAGCAGTACTTC.

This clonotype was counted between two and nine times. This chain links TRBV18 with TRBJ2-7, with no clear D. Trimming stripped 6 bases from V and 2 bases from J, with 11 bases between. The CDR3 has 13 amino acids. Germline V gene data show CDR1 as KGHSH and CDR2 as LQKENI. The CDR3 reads CASSLYTTYEQYF. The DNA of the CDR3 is TGTGCCAGCTCGTTATACACCACCTACGAGCAGTACTTC.

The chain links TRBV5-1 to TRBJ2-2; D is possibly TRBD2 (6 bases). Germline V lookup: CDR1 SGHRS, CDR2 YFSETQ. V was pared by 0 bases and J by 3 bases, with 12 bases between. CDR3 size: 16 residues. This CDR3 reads CASSLVLRRDTGELFF. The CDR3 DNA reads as TGCGCCAGCAGCTTGGTTCTGCGGAGGGACACCGGGGAGCTGTTTTTT.

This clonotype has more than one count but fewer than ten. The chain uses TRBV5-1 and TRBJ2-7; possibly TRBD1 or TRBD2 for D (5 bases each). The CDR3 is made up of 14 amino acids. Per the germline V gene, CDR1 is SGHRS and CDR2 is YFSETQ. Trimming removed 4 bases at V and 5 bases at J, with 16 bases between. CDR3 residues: CASSLRDPDHEQYF. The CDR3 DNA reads TGCGCCAGCAGCCTCCGGGACCCCGACCACGAGCAGTACTTC.

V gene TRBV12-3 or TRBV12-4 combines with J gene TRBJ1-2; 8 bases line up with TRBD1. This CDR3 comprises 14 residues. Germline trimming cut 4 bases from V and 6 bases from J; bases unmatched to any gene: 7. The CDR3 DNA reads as TGTGCCAGCAGTTCCCTCGGACAGGGCGATGGCTACACCTTC. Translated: CASSSLGQGDGYTF.